A single sample gave rise to the 25 T cell receptor beta chains below, sequenced in a study of beta chain features in type 1 diabetes. Expressed TCRB transcripts were sequenced because the entire RNA isolate underwent reverse transcription. The method was immunoSEQ multiplex PCR; TCRdb's version includes in-frame clones alone and lacks a portion of them. The profile shows about 130,000 clones, around a tenth of them singletons. The sequenced sample consisted of central memory CD4+ T cells from blood. The receptors here all came from a man aged 18 to 30 in good health.

The gene calls are TRBV4-3 and TRBJ1-4, with 7 bases fitting TRBD1. CDR3 length: 14 amino acids. V was pared by 5 bases and J by 6 bases, with 6 bases of the junction left unmatched. The germline V gene encodes CDR1 LGHNA and CDR2 YSLEER. This CDR3 is CASSLTGFDEKLFF. As DNA, the CDR3 is TGCGCCAGCAGCTTGACAGGGTTTGATGAAAAACTGTTTTTT.

This clone was found many times. This chain uses TRBV30 with TRBJ1-1, with TRBD1 as a possible D gene (5 bases). V was pared by 4 bases and J by 1 base, with 10 bases between. Germline V gene lookup returns CDR1 GTSNPN and CDR2 SVGIG (reference sequence). The CDR3 has 13 residues. CDR3 loop: CAWNPQGNTEAFF. CDR3 DNA sequence: TGTGCCTGGAACCCCCAGGGGAACACTGAAGCTTTCTTT.

This clone was detected a few times. V is TRBV5-1 and J is TRBJ2-1; 8 bases map to TRBD2. Germline V gene data show CDR1 as SGHRS and CDR2 as YFSETQ. The CDR3 loop spans 14 amino acids. The V and J ends lost 0 bases and 10 bases, in that order; junction bases with no gene match: 6. The CDR3 loop is CASSLGLAGREQFF. As DNA, the CDR3 is TGCGCCAGCAGCTTGGGCCTAGCGGGTAGGGAGCAGTTCTTC.

This chain joins TRBV7-2 and TRBJ2-5, with 14 positions matching TRBD2. Germline lookup yields CDR1 SGHTA and CDR2 FQGNSA. The J segment lost 5 bases and the V segment lost 5 bases, leaving 7 bases of the junction unmatched. The CDR3 loop spans 16 amino acids. CDR3 nucleotides: TGTGCCAGCAGCGCGACTAGCGGGGGGGCTATTGAGACCCAGTACTTC. It codes for CASSATSGGAIETQYF.

This clone was detected only a few times. The chain joins TRBV19 to TRBJ2-1; 9 nucleotides line up with TRBD2. The trim removed 8 bases at V and 7 bases at J, leaving 12 bases unmatched. Germline V CDR1 and CDR2: LNHDA, SQIVND (reference sequence). The length of the CDR3 is 15 residues. The CDR3 DNA sequence: TGTGCCAGTGTGGGGGTAGCGGGGGTGAGTAATGAGCAGTTCTTC. Translated: CASVGVAGVSNEQFF.

This clone was counted between two and nine times. V is TRBV11-2 and J is TRBJ2-7; 10 nucleotides align to TRBD1. This CDR3 is built from 19 residues. From germline, CDR1 is SGHAT and CDR2 FQNNGV. V shed 5 bases, J shed 4 bases, and the junction held 20 bases outside the gene matches. DNA for the CDR3: TGTGCCAGCAGCATGATTGGCCGGGACAGGGGAAGGCAAGGGTACGAGCAGTACTTC. Encoded protein: CASSMIGRDRGRQGYEQYF.

DNA of the CDR3: TGTGCCTGGAGAAAACGGGAAACTGAAGCTTTCTTT. Amino acid sequence: CAWRKRETEAFF. This chain uses TRBV30 with TRBJ1-1; no clear D. There are 12 residues in the CDR3. V lost 3 bases, J lost 5 bases, and 10 bases lay in between. The germline V gene encodes CDR1 GTSNPN and CDR2 SVGIG (reference sequence).

In this sample, this clone turned up a few times. The rearrangement links TRBV28 to TRBJ2-7, with TRBD1 matching over 10 bases. The CDR3 is 16 amino acids. Trimming removed 4 bases from V and 6 bases from J; junction bases left unmatched: 12. Per the germline V gene, CDR1 is MDHEN and CDR2 is SYDVKM. CDR3 sequence: CASSSPGQGMGGEQYF. The CDR3 DNA follows: TGTGCCAGCAGTTCCCCGGGACAGGGGATGGGGGGCGAGCAGTACTTC.

The chain carries TRBV6-6 and TRBJ1-3, with D uncertain. The germline V gene has CDR1 MNHNY and CDR2 SVGAGI (reference sequence). The V and J ends lost 5 bases and 4 bases respectively, with 6 bases between them. There are 12 residues in the CDR3. This CDR3 is CASSTQGNTIYF. DNA of the CDR3: TGTGCCAGCAGTACCCAGGGAAACACCATATATTTT.

The rearrangement joins TRBV30 to TRBJ1-2, with TRBD1 identical over 7 bases. The CDR3 is 15 residues long. Per germline, CDR1 GTSNPN and CDR2 SVGIG (reference sequence). V trimming: 0 bases; J trimming: 3 bases; junction bases outside the gene matches: 7. DNA of the CDR3: TGTGCCTGGAGTGTACCGGACAGGTTGGACTATGGCTACACCTTC. It yields the protein CAWSVPDRLDYGYTF.

CDR3: CASSHGQGYEPQHF. CDR3 nucleotides: TGTGCCAGCAGCCATGGACAGGGTTATGAGCCCCAGCATTTT. The V call is TRBV7-9, the J call TRBJ1-5, with 8 bases lining up with TRBD1. Germline V gene data show CDR1 as SEHNR and CDR2 as FQNEAQ (reference sequence). The CDR3 contains 14 residues. The V and J ends lost 5 bases and 8 bases, in that order; junction bases with no gene match: 8. Looking up the rest from reference TRBV7-9 and TRBJ1-5 gives the full variable domain: DTGVSQNPRHKITKRGQNVTFRCDPISEHNRLYWYRQTLGQGPEFLTYFQNEAQLEKSRLLSDRFSAERPKGSFSTLEIQRTEQGDSAMYLCASSHGQGYEPQHFGDGTRLSIL.

On this clone itself: This CDR3 is also generated by other DNA sequences in the sample. The chain links TRBV25-1 to TRBJ2-6; D is possibly TRBD2 (5 bases). The germline V and J ends were trimmed by 2 bases and 2 bases, with 10 bases remaining between them. Germline V CDR1 and CDR2: MGHDK, SYGVNS. The CDR3 loop spans 16 amino acids. Here the CDR3 reads CASSEIWGAGANVLTF. The DNA of the CDR3 is TGTGCCAGCAGTGAAATATGGGGAGCTGGGGCCAACGTCCTGACTTTC. The full variable domain, in which reference TRBV25-1 and TRBJ2-6 provide the parts outside the CDR3, is EADIYQTPRYLVIGTGKKITLECSQTMGHDKMYWYQQDPGMELHLIHYSYGVNSTEKGDLSSESTVSRIRTEHFPLTLESARPSHTSQYLCASSEIWGAGANVLTFGAGSRLTVL.

This clone was picked up a small number of times. Additional DNA sequences in this sample encode the identical CDR3. This chain links TRBV5-1 with TRBJ2-3, with D possibly TRBD2 on 6 matching bases. V lost 2 bases and J lost 2, with 9 bases in between. CDR1 is SGHRS, CDR2 YFSETQ, per germline. This CDR3 is 14 amino acids long. The CDR3 DNA is TGCGCCAGCAGCTTCGGGGGTGACACAGATACGCAGTATTTT. Residues: CASSFGGDTDTQYF.

The V call is TRBV27, the J call TRBJ2-3; D is possibly TRBD1 (5 bases). The V and J ends lost 3 bases and 5 bases respectively, with 15 bases between them. The length of the CDR3 is 15 residues. CDR1 is MNHEY and CDR2 is SMNVEV in the germline V gene (reference sequence). CDR3 bases: TGTGCCAGCAGTTTCAGCTGGGGCCCGGGAGATACGCAGTATTTT. Amino acids: CASSFSWGPGDTQYF.

The chain links TRBV30 to TRBJ2-2; 10 bases match TRBD1. The V gene end was trimmed by 7 bases and the J gene end by 6 bases; junction bases not matched to a gene: 8. Germline V gives CDR1 GTSNPN, CDR2 SVGIG (reference sequence). The CDR3 is 14 amino acids. The CDR3 is CASDRGLFAGELFF. The CDR3 region has the DNA TGTGCCTCTGACAGGGGGCTGTTCGCCGGGGAGCTGTTTTTT.

This chain links TRBV5-1 with TRBJ2-1, with TRBD1 as a possible D gene (5 bases). V lost 3 bases and J 4 bases, leaving 14 bases between the germline ends. Per the germline V gene, CDR1 is SGHRS and CDR2 is YFSETQ. CDR3 length: 15 amino acids. For the CDR3, the DNA is TGCGCCAGCAGCTCTGGGGCCCGGGCTTACAATGAGCAGTTCTTC. This codes for CASSSGARAYNEQFF.

The rearrangement uses TRBV5-1 and TRBJ2-5; 8 bases map to TRBD1. Germline CDR1 is SGHRS and CDR2 is YFSETQ. The CDR3 spans 16 residues. V was pared by 0 bases and J by 1 base, with 5 bases of the junction left unmatched. CDR3 loop: CASSLAGQGSQETQYF. CDR3 nucleotide sequence: TGCGCCAGCAGCTTGGCCGGACAGGGCTCCCAAGAGACCCAGTACTTC.

This clone was recorded many times. The chain uses TRBV19 and TRBJ1-5; 12 nucleotides agree with TRBD1. V dropped 4 bases and J dropped 9; count of bases not matched to a gene: 10. The CDR3 has 16 residues. Germline-derived CDR1 and CDR2 are LNHDA and SQIVND (reference sequence). The CDR3 region has the DNA TGTGCCAGTAGTAAACCGGGACAGGGGGCGTGGGGGCCCCAGCATTTT. As protein: CASSKPGQGAWGPQHF.

Only a few counts were recorded for this clone. The chain links TRBV6-6 to TRBJ1-6; 8 positions agree with TRBD1. The CDR3 runs 15 residues. Germline V gives CDR1 MNHNY, CDR2 SVGAGI (reference sequence). The J segment lost 5 bases and the V segment lost 7 bases, leaving 7 bases of the junction unmatched. The CDR3 protein is CASKEQGVNNSPLHF. The CDR3 bases are TGTGCCAGCAAAGAACAGGGGGTCAATAATTCACCCCTCCACTTT.

This clone has more than one count but fewer than ten. The chain combines TRBV4-1 with TRBJ2-6, with unresolved D. Germline V gene data show CDR1 as MGHRA and CDR2 as YSYEKL. CDR3 size: 15 residues. The ends were cut back, 1 base at V and 0 bases at J, with 4 bases in the middle. CDR3 amino acids: CASSQGSSGANVLTF. Here the CDR3 DNA reads TGCGCCAGCAGCCAAGGTAGCTCTGGGGCCAACGTCCTGACTTTC.

This clone was recorded only once. The junction does not match germline at one end; this may be a read error. The chain is built from TRBV7-2 and TRBJ2-1; 9 bases match TRBD1. Germline assignment: CDR1 SGHTA and CDR2 FQGNSA. The CDR3 runs to 15 residues. Here the CDR3 reads CASTPGTGYNNGQFF. The CDR3 region has the DNA TGTGCCAGCACCCCCGGGACAGGGTATAACAATGGGCAGTTCTTC.

The V gene is TRBV19, the J gene TRBJ1-2; 7 bases are shared with TRBD1. The germline gives CDR1 LNHDA, CDR2 SQIVND (reference sequence). Germline trimming cut 5 bases from V and 4 bases from J; bases unmatched to any gene: 7. The CDR3 contains 14 residues. Written as DNA, the CDR3 is TGTGCCAGTAGTCCACGACAGGGTGGCTATGGCTACACCTTC. Residues: CASSPRQGGYGYTF.

In this sample, this clone turned up a few times. The chain carries TRBV15 and TRBJ2-1, with TRBD2 matching 7 bases. Germline lookup yields CDR1 LNHNV and CDR2 YYDKDF (reference sequence). CDR3 size: 16 residues. Trimming took 2 bases from V and 7 from J; bases not matched to a gene: 11. The CDR3 loop reads CATSRPGLSAGNEQFF. The CDR3 nucleotides are TGTGCCACCAGCAGACCGGGACTATCGGCGGGGAATGAGCAGTTCTTC.

The CDR3 DNA is TGTGCCAGCAGCTTAGACTTTGTGGTATCTTACAATGAGCAGTTCTTC. It codes for CASSLDFVVSYNEQFF. This chain connects TRBV7-8 to TRBJ2-1, with D hard to call. V was cut by 1 base and J by 4 bases, with 14 bases left in between. In germline, CDR1 is SGHVS, CDR2 FQNEAQ. The CDR3 has 16 residues.

This clone was recorded at least ten times. J is TRBJ2-6 and V is TRBV5-6, with no clear D. CDR3 length equals 16 residues. The V end was cut by 4 bases, the J end by 0 bases, with 11 bases between. The germline V gene has CDR1 SGHDT and CDR2 YYEEEE. DNA of the CDR3: TGTGCCAGCAGCACCCCAGGCCTCTCTGGGGCCAACGTCCTGACTTTC. This encodes CASSTPGLSGANVLTF.